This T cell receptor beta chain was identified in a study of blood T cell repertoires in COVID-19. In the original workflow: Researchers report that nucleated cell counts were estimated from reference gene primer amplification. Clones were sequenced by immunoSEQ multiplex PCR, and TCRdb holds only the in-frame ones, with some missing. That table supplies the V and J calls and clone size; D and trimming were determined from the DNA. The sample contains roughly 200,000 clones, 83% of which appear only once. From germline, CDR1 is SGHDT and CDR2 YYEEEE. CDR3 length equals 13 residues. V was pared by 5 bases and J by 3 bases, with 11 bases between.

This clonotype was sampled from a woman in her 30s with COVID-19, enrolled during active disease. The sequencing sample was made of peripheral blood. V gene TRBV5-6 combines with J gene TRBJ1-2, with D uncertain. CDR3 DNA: TGTGCCAGCAGGGGAGGTACGCACTATGGCTACACCTTC. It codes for CASRGGTHYGYTF.